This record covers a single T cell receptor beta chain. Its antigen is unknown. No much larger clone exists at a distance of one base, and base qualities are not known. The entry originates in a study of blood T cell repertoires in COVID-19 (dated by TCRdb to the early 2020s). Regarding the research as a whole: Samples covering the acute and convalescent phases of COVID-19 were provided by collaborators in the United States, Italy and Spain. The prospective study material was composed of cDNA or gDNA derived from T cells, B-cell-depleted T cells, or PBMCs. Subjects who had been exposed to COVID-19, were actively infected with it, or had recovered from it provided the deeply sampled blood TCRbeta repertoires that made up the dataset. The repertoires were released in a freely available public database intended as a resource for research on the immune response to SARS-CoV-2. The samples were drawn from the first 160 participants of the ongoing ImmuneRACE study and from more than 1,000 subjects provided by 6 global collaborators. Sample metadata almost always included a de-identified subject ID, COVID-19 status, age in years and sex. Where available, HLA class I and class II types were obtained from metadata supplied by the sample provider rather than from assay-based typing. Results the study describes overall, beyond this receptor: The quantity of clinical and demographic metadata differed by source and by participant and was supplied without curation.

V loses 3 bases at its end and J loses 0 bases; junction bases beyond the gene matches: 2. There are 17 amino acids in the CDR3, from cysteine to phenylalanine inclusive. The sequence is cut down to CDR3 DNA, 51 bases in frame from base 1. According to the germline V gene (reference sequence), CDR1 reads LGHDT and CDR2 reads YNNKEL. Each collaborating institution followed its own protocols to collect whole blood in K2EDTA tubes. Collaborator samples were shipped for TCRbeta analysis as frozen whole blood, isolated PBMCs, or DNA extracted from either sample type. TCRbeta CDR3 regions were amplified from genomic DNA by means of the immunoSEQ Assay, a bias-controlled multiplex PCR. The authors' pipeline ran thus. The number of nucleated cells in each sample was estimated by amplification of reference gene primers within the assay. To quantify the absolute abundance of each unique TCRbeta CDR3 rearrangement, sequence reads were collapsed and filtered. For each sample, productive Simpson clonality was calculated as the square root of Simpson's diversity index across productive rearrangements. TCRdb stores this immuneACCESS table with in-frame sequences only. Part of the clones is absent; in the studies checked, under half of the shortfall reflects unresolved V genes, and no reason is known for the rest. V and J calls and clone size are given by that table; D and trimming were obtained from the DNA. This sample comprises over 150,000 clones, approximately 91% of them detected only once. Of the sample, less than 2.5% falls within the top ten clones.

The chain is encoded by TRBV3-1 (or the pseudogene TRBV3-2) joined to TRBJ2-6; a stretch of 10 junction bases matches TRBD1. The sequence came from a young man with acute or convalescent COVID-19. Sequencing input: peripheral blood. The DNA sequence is TGTGCCAGCAGCCAGCGGACAGGGGGCTCTGGGGCCAACGTCCTGACTTTC. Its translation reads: CASSQRTGGSGANVLTF.